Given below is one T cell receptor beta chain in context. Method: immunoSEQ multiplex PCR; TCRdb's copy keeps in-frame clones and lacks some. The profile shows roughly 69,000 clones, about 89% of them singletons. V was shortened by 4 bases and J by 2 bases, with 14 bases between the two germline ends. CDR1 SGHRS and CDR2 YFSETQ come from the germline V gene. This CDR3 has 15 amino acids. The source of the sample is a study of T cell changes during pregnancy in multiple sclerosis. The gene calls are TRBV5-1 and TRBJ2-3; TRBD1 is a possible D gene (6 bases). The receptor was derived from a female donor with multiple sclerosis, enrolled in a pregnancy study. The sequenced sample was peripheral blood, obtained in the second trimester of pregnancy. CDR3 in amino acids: CASSPGDGDTDTQYF. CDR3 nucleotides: TGCGCCAGCAGCCCAGGGGATGGGGACACAGATACGCAGTATTTT.